Below, 9 T cell receptor beta chains from the same sample are listed, as sequenced in a study of metastatic and nonmetastatic thyroid tumors. TCRdb recomputed clones from the PCR reads via MiXCR. The table records 35,000 to 50,000 clones, less than 5% of them present only once. Nobody among the patients had been given any treatment before thyroid surgery. Sequencing was carried out using blood. All receptors derive from a female donor with papillary thyroid cancer or a benign thyroid nodule (not recorded which). Some clones in this sample may be carry-over from other donors' samples.

Judged by abundance, this clone is medium-sized (0.01 to 0.1%). The chain employs TRBV6-1 and TRBJ1-6; 8 nucleotides match TRBD1. V lost 4 bases and J lost 9; bases outside the gene matches: 5. This CDR3 is built from 14 residues. Germline assignment: CDR1 MNHNS and CDR2 SASEGT. The CDR3 spells CASSGPGGRSPLHF. CDR3 DNA: TGTGCCAGCAGTGGGCCAGGGGGCCGTTCACCCCTCCACTTT.

This clone is classed as medium-sized. The chain carries TRBV6-1 and TRBJ1-1; TRBD1 aligns across 8 bases. V was clipped by 8 bases and J by 2 bases; unmatched bases: 4. Germline lookup yields CDR1 MNHNS and CDR2 SASEGT. The CDR3 is 13 residues long. Here the CDR3 reads CASLTGVNTEAFF. CDR3 in DNA: TGTGCCAGCCTGACAGGGGTCAACACTGAAGCTTTCTTT.

This clone was seen ten or more times. The chain has TRBV9 and TRBJ2-2, with D unresolved. Per germline, CDR1 SGDLS and CDR2 YYNGEE. Trimming stripped 3 bases from V and 3 bases from J, with 18 bases between. The CDR3 sequence is 17 residues long. The CDR3 region is CASSDPDPRLDTGELFF. The CDR3 DNA reads as TGTGCCAGCAGCGACCCGGATCCTAGACTGGACACCGGGGAGCTGTTTTTT.

The sample holds many counts of this clone. V is TRBV6-1 and J is TRBJ2-7; no clear D gene. Germline CDR1 and CDR2: MNHNS and SASEGT. The CDR3 totals 13 residues. The V gene lost 3 bases and the J gene lost 5 bases, with 11 bases spanning the gap. CDR3 amino acids: CASSEDAKDEQYF. The CDR3 DNA sequence: TGTGCCAGCAGTGAGGACGCCAAGGACGAGCAGTACTTC.

This clone has ten or more counts. The chain combines TRBV10-3 with TRBJ1-5, with D unclear. With 3 bases removed from V and 2 bases from J, the gap between germline ends came to 8 bases. Germline CDR1 and CDR2: ENHRY and SYGVKD. The CDR3 length is 14 residues. In DNA form, the CDR3 reads TGTGCCATCAGTGATTCGGCAGGCAATCAGCCCCAGCATTTT. Amino acid sequence: CAISDSAGNQPQHF.

The chain couples TRBV28 to TRBJ2-7, with TRBD1 matching over 11 bases. CDR1 is MDHEN, CDR2 SYDVKM, per germline. Unmatched junction bases numbered 5, after V lost 4 bases and J lost 6 bases. The CDR3 runs to 14 residues. CDR3 loop: CASSSGTGGREQYF. The CDR3 region has the DNA TGTGCCAGCAGTTCCGGGACAGGGGGGCGCGAGCAGTACTTC.

The gene calls are TRBV7-8 and TRBJ2-2, with D perhaps TRBD1 or TRBD2 (5 bases each). The CDR3 is 20 amino acids. The V gene's germline CDR1 is SGHVS and CDR2 FQNEAQ. V was clipped by 3 bases and J by 3 bases, with 26 bases between them. CDR3 amino acids: CASSFPQGVWRAEDTGELFF. CDR3 nucleotide sequence: TGTGCCAGCAGCTTTCCGCAGGGAGTATGGCGGGCTGAGGACACCGGGGAGCTGTTTTTT.

This clone was found many times. The rearrangement uses TRBV5-1 and TRBJ2-5, with D unresolved. CDR1 and CDR2 (germline): SGHRS, YFSETQ. The ends were cut back, 1 base at V and 1 base at J, with 2 bases in the middle. The CDR3 totals 12 residues. The CDR3, as DNA: TGCGCCAGCAGCTTGACCCAAGAGACCCAGTACTTC. Translation: CASSLTQETQYF.

This clone was counted at least ten times. The chain is built from TRBV19 and TRBJ2-1; 12 bases fit TRBD2. The J segment lost 5 bases and the V segment lost 7 bases, leaving 6 bases of the junction unmatched. The germline gives CDR1 LNHDA, CDR2 SQIVND (reference sequence). CDR3 length: 15 residues. In nucleotides, the CDR3 is TGTGCCAGTATGAAAGGACTAGCGGGAAACAATGAGCAGTTCTTC. This codes for CASMKGLAGNNEQFF.